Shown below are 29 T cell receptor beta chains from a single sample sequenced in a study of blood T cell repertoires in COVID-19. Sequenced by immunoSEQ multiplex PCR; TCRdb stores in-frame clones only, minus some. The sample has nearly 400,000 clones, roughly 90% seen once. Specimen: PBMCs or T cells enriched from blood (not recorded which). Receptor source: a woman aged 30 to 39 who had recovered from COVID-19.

The CDR3 loop reads CASSFGRGNGYTF. In DNA, the CDR3 is TGTGCCAGCAGCTTCGGAAGGGGTAATGGCTACACCTTC. The chain links TRBV7-9 to TRBJ1-2; a weak D match, TRBD1 (5 bases). Per the germline V gene, CDR1 is SEHNR and CDR2 is FQNEAQ (reference sequence). CDR3 length: 13 amino acids. V gave up 3 bases and J gave up 6 bases, with 11 bases separating them. Full variable domain (rest looked up from reference TRBV7-9 and TRBJ1-2): DTGVSQNPRHKITKRGQNVTFRCDPISEHNRLYWYRQTLGQGPEFLTYFQNEAQLEKSRLLSDRFSAERPKGSFSTLEIQRTEQGDSAMYLCASSFGRGNGYTFGSGTRLTVV.

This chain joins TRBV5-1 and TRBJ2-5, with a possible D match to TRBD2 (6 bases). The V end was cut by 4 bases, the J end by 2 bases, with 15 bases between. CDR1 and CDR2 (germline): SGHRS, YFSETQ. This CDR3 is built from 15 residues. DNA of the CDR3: TGCGCCAGCAGCGACGGGACTCCCGGGCAAGAGACCCAGTACTTC. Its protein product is CASSDGTPGQETQYF.

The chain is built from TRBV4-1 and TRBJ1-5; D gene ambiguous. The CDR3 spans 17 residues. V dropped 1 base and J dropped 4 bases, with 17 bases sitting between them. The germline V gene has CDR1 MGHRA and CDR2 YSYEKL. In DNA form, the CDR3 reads TGCGCCAGCAGCCAAGTAGTGGGTTCCGGCGGGAATCAGCCCCAGCATTTT. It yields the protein CASSQVVGSGGNQPQHF.

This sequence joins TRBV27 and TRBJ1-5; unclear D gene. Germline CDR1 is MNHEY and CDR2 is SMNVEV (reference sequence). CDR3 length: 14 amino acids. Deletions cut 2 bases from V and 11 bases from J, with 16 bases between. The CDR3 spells CASSLRAGFVAQHF. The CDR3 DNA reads TGTGCCAGCAGTTTAAGGGCGGGTTTTGTGGCCCAGCATTTT.

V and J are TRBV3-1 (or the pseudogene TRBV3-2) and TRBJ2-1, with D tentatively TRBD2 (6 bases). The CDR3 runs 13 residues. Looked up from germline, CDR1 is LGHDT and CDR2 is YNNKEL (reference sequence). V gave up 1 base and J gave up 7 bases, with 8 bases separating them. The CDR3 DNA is TGTGCCAGCAGCCAAGTGCGGGGTAATGAGCAGTTCTTC. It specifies CASSQVRGNEQFF.

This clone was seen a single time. The CDR3 loop is CASRLGRTDQPQHF. In DNA, the CDR3 is TGTGCCAGCAGGCTGGGGCGTACCGATCAGCCCCAGCATTTT. The gene calls are TRBV2 and TRBJ1-5; TRBD1 is a possible D gene (5 bases). V lost 6 bases and J 5 bases, leaving 14 bases between the germline ends. The CDR3 extends over 14 amino acids. Germline V gene sequence: CDR1 SNHLY, CDR2 FYNNEI.

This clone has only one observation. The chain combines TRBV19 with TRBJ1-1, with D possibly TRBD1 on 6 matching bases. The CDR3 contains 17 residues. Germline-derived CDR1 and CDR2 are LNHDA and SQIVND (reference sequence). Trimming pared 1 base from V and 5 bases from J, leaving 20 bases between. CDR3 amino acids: CASSIGRDTYRGTEAFF. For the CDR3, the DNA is TGTGCCAGTAGTATAGGCCGGGACACTTACCGAGGAACTGAAGCTTTCTTT.

Written as DNA, the CDR3 is TGTGCCAGCAGTTTAGGGGCCGTAGGTTCACCCCTCCACTTT. Its protein product is CASSLGAVGSPLHF. The chain joins TRBV28 to TRBJ1-6; D is perhaps TRBD1 (5 bases). V shed 2 bases and J shed 9 bases, with 11 bases lying between them. Germline CDR1 reads MDHEN; CDR2 reads SYDVKM. The CDR3 is 14 amino acids.

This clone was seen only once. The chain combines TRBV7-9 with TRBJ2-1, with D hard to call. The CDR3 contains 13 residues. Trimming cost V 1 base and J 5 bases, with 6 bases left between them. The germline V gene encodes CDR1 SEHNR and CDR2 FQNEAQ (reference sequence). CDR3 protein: CASSLDLNNEQFF. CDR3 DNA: TGTGCCAGCAGCTTAGACCTAAACAATGAGCAGTTCTTC.

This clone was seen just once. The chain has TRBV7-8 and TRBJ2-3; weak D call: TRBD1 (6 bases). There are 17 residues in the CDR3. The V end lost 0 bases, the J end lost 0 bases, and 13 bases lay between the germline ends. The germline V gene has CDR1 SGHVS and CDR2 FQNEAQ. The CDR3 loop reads CASSLATGTTSTDTQYF. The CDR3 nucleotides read TGTGCCAGCAGCTTAGCAACCGGGACAACTAGCACAGATACGCAGTATTTT.

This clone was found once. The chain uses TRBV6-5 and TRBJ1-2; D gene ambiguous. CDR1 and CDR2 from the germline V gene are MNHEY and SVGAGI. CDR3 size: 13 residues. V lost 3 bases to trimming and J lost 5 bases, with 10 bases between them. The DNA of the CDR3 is TGTGCCAGCAGTTATCCGGGAGCTTATGGCTACACCTTC. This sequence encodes CASSYPGAYGYTF.

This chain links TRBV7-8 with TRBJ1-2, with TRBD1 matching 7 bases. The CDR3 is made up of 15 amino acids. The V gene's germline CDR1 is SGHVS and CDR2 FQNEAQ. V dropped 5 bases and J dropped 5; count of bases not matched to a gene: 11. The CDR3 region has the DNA TGTGCCAGCAGCCCCTACGGGACAGCTCAGTATGGCTACACCTTC. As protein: CASSPYGTAQYGYTF.

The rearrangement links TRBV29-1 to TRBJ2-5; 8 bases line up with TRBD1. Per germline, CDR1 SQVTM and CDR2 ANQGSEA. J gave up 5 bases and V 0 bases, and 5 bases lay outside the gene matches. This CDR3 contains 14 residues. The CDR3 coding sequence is TGCAGCGTTGAAGACAGGGGGCGCGCGGAGACCCAGTACTTC. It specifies CSVEDRGRAETQYF.

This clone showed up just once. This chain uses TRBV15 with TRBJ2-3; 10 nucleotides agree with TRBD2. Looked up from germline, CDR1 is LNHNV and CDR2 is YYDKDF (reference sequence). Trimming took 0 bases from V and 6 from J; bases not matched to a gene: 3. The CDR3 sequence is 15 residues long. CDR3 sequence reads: CATSRDLGLADTQYF. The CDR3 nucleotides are TGTGCCACCAGCAGAGATTTGGGACTAGCGGATACGCAGTATTTT.

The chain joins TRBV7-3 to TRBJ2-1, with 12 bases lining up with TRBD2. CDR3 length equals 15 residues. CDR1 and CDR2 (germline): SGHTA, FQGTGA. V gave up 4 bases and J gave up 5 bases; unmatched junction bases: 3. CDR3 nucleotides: TGTGCCAGCAGCTCCCTAGCGGGGGGGAACAATGAGCAGTTCTTC. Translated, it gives CASSSLAGGNNEQFF. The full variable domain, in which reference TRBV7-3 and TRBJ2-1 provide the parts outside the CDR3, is GAGVSQTPSNKVTEKGKYVELRCDPISGHTALYWYRQSLGQGPEFLIYFQGTGAADDSGLPNDRFFAVRPEGSVSTLKIQRTERGDSAVYLCASSSLAGGNNEQFFGPGTRLTVL.

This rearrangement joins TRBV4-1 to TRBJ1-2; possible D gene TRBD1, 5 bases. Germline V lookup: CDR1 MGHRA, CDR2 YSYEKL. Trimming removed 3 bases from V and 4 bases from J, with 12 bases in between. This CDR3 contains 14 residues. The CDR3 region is CASSQAGSGYGYTF. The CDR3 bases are TGCGCCAGCAGCCAGGCAGGGTCCGGCTATGGCTACACCTTC.

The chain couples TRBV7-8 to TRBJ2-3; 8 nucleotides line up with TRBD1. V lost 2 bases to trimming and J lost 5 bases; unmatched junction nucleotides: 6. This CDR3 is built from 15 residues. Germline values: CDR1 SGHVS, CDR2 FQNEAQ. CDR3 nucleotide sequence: TGTGCCAGCAGCTTAAGGGACAGGTATGGAGATACGCAGTATTTT. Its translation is CASSLRDRYGDTQYF. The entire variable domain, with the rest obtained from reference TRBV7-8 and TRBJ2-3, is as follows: GAGVSQSPRYKVAKRGQDVALRCDPISGHVSLFWYQQALGQGPEFLTYFQNEAQLDKSGLPSDRFFAERPEGSVSTLKIQRTQQEDSAVYLCASSLRDRYGDTQYFGPGTRLTVL.

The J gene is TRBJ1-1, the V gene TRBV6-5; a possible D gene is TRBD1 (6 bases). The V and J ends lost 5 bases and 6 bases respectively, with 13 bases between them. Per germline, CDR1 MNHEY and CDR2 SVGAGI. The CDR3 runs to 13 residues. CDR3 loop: CASSTTRTAEAFF. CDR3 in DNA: TGTGCCAGCAGTACTACACGGACAGCTGAAGCTTTCTTT.

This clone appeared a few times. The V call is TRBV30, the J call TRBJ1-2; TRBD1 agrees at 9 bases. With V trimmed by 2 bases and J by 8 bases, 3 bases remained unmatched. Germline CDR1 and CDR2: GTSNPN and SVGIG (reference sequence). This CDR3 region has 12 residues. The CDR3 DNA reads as TGTGCCTGGAGTCCACAGGGGGCGGGCTACACCTTC. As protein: CAWSPQGAGYTF.

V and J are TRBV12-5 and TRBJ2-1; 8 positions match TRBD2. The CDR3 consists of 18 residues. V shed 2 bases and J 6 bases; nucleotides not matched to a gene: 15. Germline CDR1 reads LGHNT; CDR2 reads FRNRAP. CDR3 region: CASGLPPLNGGAFNEQFF. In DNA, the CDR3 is TGTGCTAGTGGTTTGCCCCCCCTGAACGGGGGGGCCTTCAATGAGCAGTTCTTC.

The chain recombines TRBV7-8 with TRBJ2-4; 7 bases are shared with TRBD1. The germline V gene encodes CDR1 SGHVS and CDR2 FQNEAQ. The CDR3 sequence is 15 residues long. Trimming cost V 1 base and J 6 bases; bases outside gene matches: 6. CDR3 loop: CASSLGGGGGNIQYF. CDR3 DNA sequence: TGTGCCAGCAGCTTAGGAGGGGGCGGCGGAAACATTCAGTACTTC.

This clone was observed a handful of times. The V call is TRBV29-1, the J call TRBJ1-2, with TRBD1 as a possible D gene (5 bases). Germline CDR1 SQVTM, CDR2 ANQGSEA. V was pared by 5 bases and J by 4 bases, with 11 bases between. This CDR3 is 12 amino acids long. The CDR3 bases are TGCAGCGTTCTCACAGGTATCTATGGCTACACCTTC. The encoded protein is CSVLTGIYGYTF.

CDR3 sequence: CSVGRGTGNEQFF. CDR3 sequence (DNA): TGCAGCGTGGGGAGGGGGACGGGGAATGAGCAGTTCTTC. The chain employs TRBV29-1 and TRBJ2-1; D may be TRBD2 (7 bases). The CDR3 consists of 13 residues. V lost 6 bases and J 7 bases, leaving 16 bases between the germline ends. From germline, CDR1 is SQVTM and CDR2 ANQGSEA.

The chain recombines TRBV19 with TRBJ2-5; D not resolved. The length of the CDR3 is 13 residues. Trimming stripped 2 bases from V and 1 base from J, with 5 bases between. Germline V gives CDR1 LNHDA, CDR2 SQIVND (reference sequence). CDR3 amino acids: CASSINIQETQYF. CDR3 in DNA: TGTGCCAGTAGTATAAACATCCAAGAGACCCAGTACTTC.

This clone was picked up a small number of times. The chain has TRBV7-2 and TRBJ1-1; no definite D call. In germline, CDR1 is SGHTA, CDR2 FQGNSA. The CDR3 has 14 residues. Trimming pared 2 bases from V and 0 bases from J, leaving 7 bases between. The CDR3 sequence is CASSLMGMNTEAFF. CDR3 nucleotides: TGTGCCAGCAGCTTAATGGGCATGAACACTGAAGCTTTCTTT.

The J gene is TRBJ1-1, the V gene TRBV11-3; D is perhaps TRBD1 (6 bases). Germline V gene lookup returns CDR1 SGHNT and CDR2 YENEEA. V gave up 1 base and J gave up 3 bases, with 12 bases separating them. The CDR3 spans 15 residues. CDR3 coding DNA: TGTGCCAGCAGCTTAGGGGCGACAGGATACACTGAAGCTTTCTTT. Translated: CASSLGATGYTEAFF.

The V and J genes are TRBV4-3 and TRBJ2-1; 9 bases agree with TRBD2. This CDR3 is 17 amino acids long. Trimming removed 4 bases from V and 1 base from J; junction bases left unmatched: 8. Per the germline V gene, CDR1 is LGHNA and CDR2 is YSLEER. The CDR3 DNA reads TGCGCCAGCAGCCCTACGGGGGCGGGGGGGTCCTACAATGAGCAGTTCTTC. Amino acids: CASSPTGAGGSYNEQFF.

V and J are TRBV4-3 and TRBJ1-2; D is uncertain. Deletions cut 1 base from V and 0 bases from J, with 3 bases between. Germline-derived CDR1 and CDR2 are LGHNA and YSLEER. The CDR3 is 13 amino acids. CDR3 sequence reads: CASSQATNYGYTF. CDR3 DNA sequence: TGCGCCAGCAGCCAAGCTACTAACTATGGCTACACCTTC.

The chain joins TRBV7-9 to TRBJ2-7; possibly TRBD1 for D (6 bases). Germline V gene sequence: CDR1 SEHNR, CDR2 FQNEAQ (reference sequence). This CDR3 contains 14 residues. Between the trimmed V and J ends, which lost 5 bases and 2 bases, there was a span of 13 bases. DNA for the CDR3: TGTGCCAGCAGCCGTGAGACAGGTCCCTACGAGCAGTACTTC. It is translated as CASSRETGPYEQYF.